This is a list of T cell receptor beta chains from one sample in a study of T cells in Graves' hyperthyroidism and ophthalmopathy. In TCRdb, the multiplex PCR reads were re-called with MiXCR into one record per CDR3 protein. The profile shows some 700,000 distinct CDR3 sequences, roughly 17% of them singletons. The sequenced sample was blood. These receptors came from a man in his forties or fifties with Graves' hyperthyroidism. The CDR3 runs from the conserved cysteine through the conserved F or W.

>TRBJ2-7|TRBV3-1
CASSQVGTGSGEQYF
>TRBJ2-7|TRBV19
CASSKQDTSYEQYF
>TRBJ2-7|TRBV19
CASSPSGGSYEQYF
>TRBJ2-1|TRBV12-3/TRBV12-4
CASSPLANTYNEQFF
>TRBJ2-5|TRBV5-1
CASSQGLAASETQYF
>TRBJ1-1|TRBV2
CASGVDTGDTEAFF
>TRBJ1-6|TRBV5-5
CASSFGTPPLHF
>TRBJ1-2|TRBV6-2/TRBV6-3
CASNPGGYGYTF
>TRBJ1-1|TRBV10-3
CAILKAMNTEAFF
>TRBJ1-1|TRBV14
CASSQGLSSEAFF
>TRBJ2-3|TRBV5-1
CASSTPLDTQYF
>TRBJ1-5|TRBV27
CASSSSPRGPEESNQPQHF
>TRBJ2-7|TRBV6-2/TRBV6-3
CASSYDGFRAYEQYF
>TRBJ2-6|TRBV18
CASSPDRLTNVLTF
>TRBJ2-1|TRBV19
CASSYGTSGLGKQFF
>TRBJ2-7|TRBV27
CASSPKGQGYEQYF
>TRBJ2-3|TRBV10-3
CAISEGQSTDTQYF
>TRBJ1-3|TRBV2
CASSTEGRRIGNTMYF
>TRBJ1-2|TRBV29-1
CSVRTNYGYTF
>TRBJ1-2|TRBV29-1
CSAGTESYGYTF
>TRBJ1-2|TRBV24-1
CATSDPTTGGHGYTF
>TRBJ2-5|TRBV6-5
CASSYMIGQGREETQYF
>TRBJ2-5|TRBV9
CATSEGTSGSETQYF
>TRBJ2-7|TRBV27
CASSFRSGEQYF
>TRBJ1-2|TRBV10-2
CASSESVNYGYTF
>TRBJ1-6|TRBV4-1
CASSPLGGKLSPLHF
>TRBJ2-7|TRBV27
CASSRDSARYEQYF
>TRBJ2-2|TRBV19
CASSSPGHLNTGELFF
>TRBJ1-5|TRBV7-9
CASSPNRGQPQHF
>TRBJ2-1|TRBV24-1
CATSDPGLAGDWGNEQFF
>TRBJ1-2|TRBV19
CASSIVRDGNYGYTF
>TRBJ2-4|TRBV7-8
CASSPSLLVQNIQYF
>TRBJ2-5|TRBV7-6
CASSLFKETQYF
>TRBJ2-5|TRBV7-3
CASSLTSGSPETQYF
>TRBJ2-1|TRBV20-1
CSARELAGRDNEQFF
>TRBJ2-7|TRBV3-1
CASSQDLSYEQYF
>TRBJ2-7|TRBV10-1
CASSEEGTAYEQYF
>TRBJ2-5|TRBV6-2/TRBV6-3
CASSYVGGETQYF
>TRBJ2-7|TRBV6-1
CASFLGTPDSYEQYF
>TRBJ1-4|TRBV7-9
CASSSPSGGNEKLFF
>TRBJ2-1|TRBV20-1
CSARDTSGRLSSYNEQFF
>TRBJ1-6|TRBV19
CASSMRQGYDSPLHF
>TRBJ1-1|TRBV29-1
CSVVRGVNTEAFF
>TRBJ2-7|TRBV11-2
CASSPWDRDYEQYF
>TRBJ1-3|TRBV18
CASSPPTGTGAGNTIYF
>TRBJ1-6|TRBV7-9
CASSSPPDRDVDSPLHF
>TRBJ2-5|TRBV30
CAWSVAARTSGTQYF
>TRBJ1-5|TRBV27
CASRSQGGGFGNQPQHF
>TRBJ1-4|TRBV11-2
CASRGFTTNEKLFF
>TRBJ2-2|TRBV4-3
CASSQDLGAGGPTGELFF
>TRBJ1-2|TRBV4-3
CASSTTTGNYGYTF
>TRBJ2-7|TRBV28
CASSIIRGYEQYF
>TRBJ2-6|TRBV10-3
CAIRGQGEPSSGANVLTF
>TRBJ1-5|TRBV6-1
CASSEGRVDNQPQHF
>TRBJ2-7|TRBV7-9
CASRHPAGFPYEQYF
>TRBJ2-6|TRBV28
CATCPGTGKGANVLTF